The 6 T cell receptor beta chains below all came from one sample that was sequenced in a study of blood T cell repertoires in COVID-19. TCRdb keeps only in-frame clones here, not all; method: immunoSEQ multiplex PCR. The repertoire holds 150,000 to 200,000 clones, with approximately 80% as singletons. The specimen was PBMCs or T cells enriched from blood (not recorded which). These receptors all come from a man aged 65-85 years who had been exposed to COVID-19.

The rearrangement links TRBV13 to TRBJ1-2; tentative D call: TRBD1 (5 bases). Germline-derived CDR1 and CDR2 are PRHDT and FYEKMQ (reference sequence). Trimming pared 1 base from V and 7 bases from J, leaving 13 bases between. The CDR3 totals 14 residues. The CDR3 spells CASSLVGQGGGYTF. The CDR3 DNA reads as TGTGCCAGCAGCTTAGTCGGGCAGGGCGGTGGCTACACCTTC.

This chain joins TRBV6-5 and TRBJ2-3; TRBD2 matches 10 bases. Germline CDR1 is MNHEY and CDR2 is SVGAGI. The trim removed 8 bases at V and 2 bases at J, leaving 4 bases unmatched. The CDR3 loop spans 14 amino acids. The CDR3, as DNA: TGTGCCAGCCGTAGCGGGGGGACCACAGATACGCAGTATTTT. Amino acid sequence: CASRSGGTTDTQYF.

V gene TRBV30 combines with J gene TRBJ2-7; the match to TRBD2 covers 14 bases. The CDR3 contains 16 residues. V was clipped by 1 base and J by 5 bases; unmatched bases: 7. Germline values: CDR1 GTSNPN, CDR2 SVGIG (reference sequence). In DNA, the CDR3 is TGTGCCTGGAGTGAGGGACTAGCGGGGGCAGGGAACGAGCAGTACTTC. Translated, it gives CAWSEGLAGAGNEQYF.

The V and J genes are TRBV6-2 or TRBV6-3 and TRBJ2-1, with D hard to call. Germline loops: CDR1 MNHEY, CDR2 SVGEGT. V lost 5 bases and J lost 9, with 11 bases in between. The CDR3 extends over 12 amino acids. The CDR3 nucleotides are TGTGCCAGCAGTGCTCCCCTGAGTGAGCAGTTCTTC. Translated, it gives CASSAPLSEQFF.

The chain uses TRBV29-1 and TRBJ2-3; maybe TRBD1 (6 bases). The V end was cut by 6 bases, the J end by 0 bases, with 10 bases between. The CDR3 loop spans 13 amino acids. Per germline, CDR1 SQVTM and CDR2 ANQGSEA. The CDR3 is CSVKGVSTDTQYF. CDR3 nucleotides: TGCAGCGTCAAGGGGGTCAGCACAGATACGCAGTATTTT.

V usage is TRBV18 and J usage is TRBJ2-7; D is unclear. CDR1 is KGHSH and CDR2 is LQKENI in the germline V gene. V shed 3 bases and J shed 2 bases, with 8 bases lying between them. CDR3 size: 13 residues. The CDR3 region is CASSPADAYEQYF. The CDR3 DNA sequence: TGTGCCAGCTCACCGGCAGATGCCTACGAGCAGTACTTC.